This T cell receptor (beta chain) was recovered during a study of blood T cell repertoires in COVID-19. Study context: Some COVID-19 samples were acute and others convalescent; all came from the United States, Italy and Spain. In each case, the material was cDNA or gDNA derived from T cells, B-cell-depleted T cells, or PBMCs.

Per germline, CDR1 MNHNY and CDR2 SVGAGI (reference sequence). V trimming: 2 bases; J trimming: 8 bases; junction bases outside the gene matches: 11. The CDR3 has 16 residues. In the source study's methods: Amplification of reference gene primers provided the estimated nucleated cell counts. Here immunoSEQ multiplex PCR was the method, and the copy in TCRdb shows in-frame clones only, minus some. V and J calls and clone size follow that table, whereas D and trimming were derived from the DNA. The sample has more than 70,000 clones; 85% are singletons. The receptor was isolated from a man in his sixties with acute or convalescent COVID-19. V usage is TRBV6-6 and J usage is TRBJ2-3; 9 bases map to TRBD2. Specimen: peripheral blood. The CDR3 protein is CASSYPGGGAKGTQYF. CDR3 bases: TGTGCCAGCAGTTACCCGGGCGGGGGGGCCAAAGGTACGCAGTATTTT.